The clone carrying this T cell receptor beta chain was picked up one time. The data originate from a study of blood T cell repertoires in COVID-19. Whole-study context: From T cells, B-cell-depleted T cells, or PBMCs came the material, which was cDNA or gDNA.

Seattle patients were enrolled during active infection and followed longitudinally. Using immunoSEQ multiplex PCR, the repertoire was profiled, and TCRdb retains in-frame clones only, with some absent. The table lists 95,000 to 150,000 clones, 81% of them singletons. Sequencing used peripheral blood. The sequence was collected from a man aged 25 to 40 with COVID-19, enrolled during active disease.

The CDR3 sequence is CASSDVAGESGNTIYF. CDR3 sequence (DNA): TGTGCCAGCAGCGACGTTGCAGGGGAGTCTGGAAACACCATATATTTT. This chain uses TRBV3-1 (or the pseudogene TRBV3-2) with TRBJ1-3; a possible D gene is TRBD1 (6 bases). Trimming left V 5 bases short and J 1 base short, with 15 bases between. This CDR3 contains 16 residues. From germline, CDR1 is LGHDT and CDR2 YNNKEL (reference sequence).